Each of the 20 T cell receptor beta chains below was sequenced from the same sample in a study of T cell responses to AZD1222 COVID-19 vaccine. TCRdb's table, derived via immunoSEQ multiplex PCR, lists solely in-frame clones and lacks some. Here the sample spans approximately 100,000 clones, about 95% being singletons. This sample comprised peripheral blood, obtained on day 0 of AZD1222 vaccination. Receptors were obtained from an adult in good health.

This clone was found a few times. CDR3 DNA: TGTGCCACCAGCAGAGGCAGGTCGGGGGGGCCTAGCACAGATACGCAGTATTTT. Its protein product is CATSRGRSGGPSTDTQYF. The chain joins TRBV15 to TRBJ2-3; 8 bases fit TRBD2. V lost 1 base to trimming and J lost 0 bases; unmatched junction nucleotides: 9. This CDR3 comprises 18 residues. Looked up from germline, CDR1 is LNHNV and CDR2 is YYDKDF (reference sequence).

This clone was recorded once. This chain joins TRBV6-5 and TRBJ2-5, with a possible D match to TRBD2 (6 bases). CDR1 is MNHEY, CDR2 SVGAGI, per germline. V gave up 5 bases and J gave up 5 bases, with 6 bases separating them. The CDR3 is 11 amino acids. The CDR3 DNA sequence: TGTGCCAGCAGTCTAGCGGAGACCCAGTACTTC. Translated: CASSLAETQYF.

The chain is built from TRBV25-1 and TRBJ1-3; maybe TRBD1 (5 bases). CDR1 MGHDK and CDR2 SYGVNS come from the germline V gene. This CDR3 is built from 17 residues. V shed 1 base and J shed 1 base, with 14 bases lying between them. DNA for the CDR3: TGTGCCAGCAGTGAATTAACCCGTGGGGCGTCTGGAAACACCATATATTTT. This encodes CASSELTRGASGNTIYF.

The chain combines TRBV28 with TRBJ1-2; weak D call: TRBD1 (5 bases). With 6 bases removed from V and 4 bases from J, the gap between germline ends came to 18 bases. The CDR3 covers 15 residues. CDR1 is MDHEN and CDR2 is SYDVKM in the germline V gene. The CDR3 DNA reads TGTGCCAGCAGGGCCGACAGCGCGATGTTCTATGGCTACACCTTC. Protein product: CASRADSAMFYGYTF.

The chain recombines TRBV28 with TRBJ1-5, with a possible D match to TRBD1 (5 bases). The V end lost 2 bases, the J end lost 6 bases, and 11 bases lay between the germline ends. The CDR3 runs 14 residues. Per germline, CDR1 MDHEN and CDR2 SYDVKM. This CDR3 reads CASSLSLTAQPQHF. DNA for the CDR3: TGTGCCAGCAGTTTAAGTCTGACAGCTCAGCCCCAGCATTTT.

A single count supports this clone. DNA for the CDR3: TGTGCCAGCAGATCGGGTAATTCACCCCTCCACTTT. This encodes CASRSGNSPLHF. The V gene is TRBV28, the J gene TRBJ1-6; D not certain. CDR3 length equals 12 residues. Germline values: CDR1 MDHEN, CDR2 SYDVKM. Trimming took off 6 bases at V and 6 bases at J, with 6 bases between the two ends. Combining the CDR3 with reference TRBV28 and TRBJ1-6 gives the whole variable domain DVKVTQSSRYLVKRTGEKVFLECVQDMDHENMFWYRQDPGLGLRLIYFSYDVKMKEKGDIPEGYSVSREKKERFSLILESASTNQTSMYLCASRSGNSPLHFGNGTRLTVT.

The chain carries TRBV9 and TRBJ1-3; no reliable D call. There are 12 residues in the CDR3. Between the trimmed V and J ends, which lost 3 bases and 2 bases, there was a span of 3 bases. Germline V gene lookup returns CDR1 SGDLS and CDR2 YYNGEE. CDR3: CASSGTGNTIYF. As DNA, the CDR3 is TGTGCCAGCAGCGGAACTGGAAACACCATATATTTT. Full variable domain (outside the CDR3, taken from reference TRBV9 and TRBJ1-3): DSGVTQTPKHLITATGQRVTLRCSPRSGDLSVYWYQQSLDQGLQFLIQYYNGEERAKGNILERFSAQQFPDLHSELNLSSLELGDSALYFCASSGTGNTIYFGEGSWLTVV.

This clone has a single count. This chain uses TRBV27 with TRBJ1-2; 9 bases line up with TRBD1. Per the germline V gene, CDR1 is MNHEY and CDR2 is SMNVEV (reference sequence). The J segment lost 7 bases and the V segment lost 6 bases, leaving 3 bases of the junction unmatched. The CDR3 extends over 12 amino acids. This CDR3 reads CASRDRGGGYTF. In nucleotides, the CDR3 is TGTGCCAGCAGAGACAGGGGGGGTGGCTACACCTTC.

The gene calls are TRBV9 and TRBJ1-2, with 9 bases lining up with TRBD1. Germline V gene lookup returns CDR1 SGDLS and CDR2 YYNGEE. Losses at the gene ends were 3 bases for V and 5 bases for J; bases not matched to a gene: 11. This CDR3 is built from 16 residues. Here the CDR3 reads CASSAGTGLSGYGYTF. For the CDR3, the DNA is TGTGCCAGCAGCGCCGGGACAGGGTTATCCGGGTATGGCTACACCTTC.

The V and J genes are TRBV3-1 (or the pseudogene TRBV3-2) and TRBJ2-1, with 9 bases fitting TRBD2. The germline V gene has CDR1 LGHDT and CDR2 YNNKEL (reference sequence). The CDR3 covers 15 residues. The V segment lost 0 bases and the J segment 9 bases; nucleotides outside the gene matches: 6. The CDR3 spells CASSQDFSGSGEQFF. CDR3 nucleotide sequence: TGTGCCAGCAGCCAAGATTTTAGCGGGAGTGGTGAGCAGTTCTTC.

The chain couples TRBV11-2 to TRBJ2-7, with D unresolved. The CDR3 covers 15 residues. V was trimmed by 5 bases and J by 11 bases, leaving 25 bases between them. From germline, CDR1 is SGHAT and CDR2 FQNNGV. The CDR3 spells CASSRLRLELGVEYF. The DNA for the CDR3 is TGTGCCAGCAGCAGACTCAGGCTAGAATTAGGAGTGGAGTACTTC.

V gene TRBV12-2 combines with J gene TRBJ2-7; no DNA check was done on the table's D call, TRBD1. TRBV12-2 constitutes a pseudogene. The CDR3 is 16 residues long. The CDR3 sequence: CASRPRTFRASYEQYF. Written as DNA, the CDR3 is TGTGCAAGTCGCCCACGGACATTCCGTGCCTCCTACGAGCAGTACTTC.

V gene TRBV24-1 combines with J gene TRBJ1-4; perhaps TRBD1 as D (5 bases). V was trimmed by 11 bases and J by 4 bases, leaving 13 bases between them. Looked up from germline, CDR1 is KGHDR and CDR2 is SFDVKD. The CDR3 loop spans 13 amino acids. Here the CDR3 DNA reads TGTGCCAAATGGACATTACTTAATGAAAAACTGTTTTTT. It translates to CAKWTLLNEKLFF.

The CDR3 sequence: CASSPGQGTLQEAFF. CDR3 DNA: TGCGCCAGCAGCCCGGGACAGGGAACATTACAAGAAGCTTTCTTT. This rearrangement joins TRBV5-1 to TRBJ1-1, with 9 bases matching TRBD1. V was pared by 4 bases and J by 8 bases, with 12 bases of the junction left unmatched. Germline V lookup: CDR1 SGHRS, CDR2 YFSETQ. CDR3 length equals 15 residues.

The chain combines TRBV5-1 with TRBJ1-4, with TRBD1 matching 9 bases. Germline loops: CDR1 SGHRS, CDR2 YFSETQ. The V gene end was trimmed by 4 bases and the J gene end by 8 bases; junction bases not matched to a gene: 9. This CDR3 contains 15 residues. The CDR3 spells CASSSRQGEQEKLFF. CDR3 sequence (DNA): TGCGCCAGCAGCAGCCGACAGGGGGAACAGGAAAAACTGTTTTTT.

The chain recombines TRBV5-6 with TRBJ2-3; 12 positions agree with TRBD2. Germline V lookup: CDR1 SGHDT, CDR2 YYEEEE. After removal of 4 bases from V and 6 bases from J, the junction contained 3 bases not matched to a gene. This CDR3 contains 14 residues. The DNA for the CDR3 is TGTGCCAGCAGCAGACTAGCGGGAGTGGATACGCAGTATTTT. Protein product: CASSRLAGVDTQYF.

The rearrangement uses TRBV5-6 and TRBJ2-2; D is perhaps TRBD2 (6 bases). With 1 base removed from V and 8 bases from J, the gap between germline ends came to 15 bases. CDR1 and CDR2 (germline): SGHDT, YYEEEE. The CDR3 runs 15 residues. CDR3 in DNA: TGTGCCAGCAGCTTGTTTCCGGGAGAAAAAGGGGAGCTGTTTTTT. Amino acid sequence: CASSLFPGEKGELFF.

The rearrangement uses TRBV7-7 and TRBJ2-1; perhaps TRBD1 as D (5 bases). The germline gives CDR1 SSHAT, CDR2 FNYEAQ (reference sequence). The CDR3 has 13 residues. V shed 2 bases and J shed 7 bases, with 9 bases lying between them. Here the CDR3 reads CASSLRGSNEQFF. CDR3 coding DNA: TGTGCCAGCAGCTTAAGGGGAAGTAATGAGCAGTTCTTC.

The chain has TRBV5-4 and TRBJ1-4; D is uncertain. The V end lost 0 bases, the J end lost 2 bases, and 11 bases lay between the germline ends. This CDR3 has 16 residues. Germline V lookup: CDR1 SGHNT, CDR2 YYREEE (reference sequence). CDR3 sequence (DNA): TGTGCCAGCAGCTTGGTTGGCAGTTCGACTAATGAAAAACTGTTTTTT. Translating it yields CASSLVGSSTNEKLFF.

This chain links TRBV4-3 with TRBJ1-2; no reliable D call. This CDR3 has 15 residues. Germline V gene data show CDR1 as LGHNA and CDR2 as YSLEER. V lost 0 bases to trimming and J lost 0 bases, with 8 bases between them. CDR3 sequence: CASSQDRWANYGYTF. CDR3 nucleotide sequence: TGCGCCAGCAGCCAAGATCGTTGGGCTAACTATGGCTACACCTTC.